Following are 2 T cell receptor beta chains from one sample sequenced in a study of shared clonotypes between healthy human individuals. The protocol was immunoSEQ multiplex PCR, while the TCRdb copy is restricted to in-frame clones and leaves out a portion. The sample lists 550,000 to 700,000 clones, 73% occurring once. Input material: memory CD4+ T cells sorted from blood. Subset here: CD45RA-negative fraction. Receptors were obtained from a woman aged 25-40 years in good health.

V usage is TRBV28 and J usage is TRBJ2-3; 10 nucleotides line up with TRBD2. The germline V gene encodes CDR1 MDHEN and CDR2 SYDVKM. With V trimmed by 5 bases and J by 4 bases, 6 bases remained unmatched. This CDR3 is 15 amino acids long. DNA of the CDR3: TGTGCCAGCAGTAACCCGGGACTAGCGTCAGATACGCAGTATTTT. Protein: CASSNPGLASDTQYF.

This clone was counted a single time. The chain's CDR3 is CASTAGTGFGANVLTF. The DNA for the CDR3 is TGCGCCAGCACCGCTGGGACAGGGTTTGGGGCCAACGTCCTGACTTTC. V usage is TRBV10-1 and J usage is TRBJ2-6; TRBD1 matches at 9 bases. CDR3 length equals 16 residues. V lost 7 bases and J lost 3; bases outside the gene matches: 7. Germline CDR1 WNHNN, CDR2 SYGVQD (reference sequence).